The 31 T cell receptor beta chains presented below share a single source sample, sequenced in a study of blood T cell repertoires in COVID-19. Measured with immunoSEQ multiplex PCR; TCRdb has only the in-frame clones, and not every one. The profile shows about 110,000 clones, 65% to 80% of them singletons. The material sequenced was peripheral blood. The source of these receptors is a man aged 70 or older with active or convalescent COVID-19.

The rearrangement links TRBV10-1 to TRBJ2-1; tentatively, D is TRBD2 (6 bases). The CDR3 has 14 residues. Germline V gene lookup returns CDR1 WNHNN and CDR2 SYGVQD (reference sequence). CDR3 in amino acids: CASYGGESYNEQFF. CDR3 DNA sequence: TGCGCTAGTTACGGGGGTGAGTCCTACAATGAGCAGTTCTTC.

V is TRBV2 and J is TRBJ1-1; 7 bases agree with TRBD1. The CDR3 extends over 13 amino acids. Unmatched junction bases numbered 2, after V lost 1 base and J lost 6 bases. The germline gives CDR1 SNHLY, CDR2 FYNNEI. The CDR3 DNA is TGTGCCAGCAGTGAAGACAGGGGCGCTGAAGCTTTCTTT. It is translated as CASSEDRGAEAFF.

The J gene is TRBJ1-2, the V gene TRBV5-1, with TRBD1 as a possible D gene (5 bases). Germline CDR1 is SGHRS and CDR2 is YFSETQ. The CDR3 sequence is 14 residues long. Deletions cut 4 bases from V and 2 bases from J, with 12 bases between. The CDR3 bases are TGCGCCAGCAGCCCGCAAGGGGTAAACTATGGCTACACCTTC. Amino acid sequence: CASSPQGVNYGYTF.

This clone appeared once. This chain joins TRBV29-1 and TRBJ1-1, with D perhaps TRBD1 (6 bases). The CDR3 consists of 15 residues. The ends were cut back, 4 bases at V and 0 bases at J, with 15 bases in the middle. Germline values: CDR1 SQVTM, CDR2 ANQGSEA. CDR3 residues: CSVGSLQGLNTEAFF. DNA of the CDR3: TGCAGCGTTGGTTCGTTACAGGGCTTGAACACTGAAGCTTTCTTT.

For this clone: Other DNA variants within this sample encode the same CDR3. J is TRBJ1-1 and V is TRBV5-1, with D tentatively TRBD1 (6 bases). The CDR3 spans 14 residues. Germline CDR1 reads SGHRS; CDR2 reads YFSETQ. V was trimmed by 2 bases and J by 1 base, leaving 9 bases between them. This CDR3 is CASSLQGSNTEAFF. The CDR3 DNA is TGCGCCAGCAGCTTACAGGGTTCGAACACTGAAGCTTTCTTT.

This chain uses TRBV3-1 (or the pseudogene TRBV3-2) with TRBJ1-2; 7 bases are a match to TRBD1. The CDR3 extends over 16 amino acids. The V and J ends lost 3 bases and 1 base, in that order; junction bases with no gene match: 8. In germline, CDR1 is LGHDT, CDR2 YNNKEL (reference sequence). CDR3 loop: CASSHTLTGNNYGYTF. The CDR3 nucleotides read TGTGCCAGCAGCCATACCCTGACAGGGAATAACTATGGCTACACCTTC.

J is TRBJ1-6 and V is TRBV30; no clear D gene. Germline V gene data show CDR1 as GTSNPN and CDR2 as SVGIG (reference sequence). CDR3 size: 13 residues. CDR3 residues: CAAAPGNNSPLHF. CDR3 DNA: TGTGCAGCAGCTCCGGGAAATAATTCACCCCTCCACTTT.

The chain links TRBV4-1 to TRBJ2-1; 8 bases match TRBD2. CDR3 size: 15 residues. The V segment lost 0 bases and the J segment 4 bases; nucleotides outside the gene matches: 2. Germline V lookup: CDR1 MGHRA, CDR2 YSYEKL. The CDR3 nucleotides are TGCGCCAGCAGCCAAGAGCGCGGGAGGTACAATGAGCAGTTCTTC. Its translation is CASSQERGRYNEQFF.

In this sample, this clone turned up a few times. The J gene is TRBJ1-1, the V gene TRBV15; unclear D gene. Germline CDR1 and CDR2: LNHNV and YYDKDF (reference sequence). This CDR3 is 15 amino acids long. The V and J ends lost 6 bases and 3 bases respectively, with 17 bases between them. The CDR3, as DNA: TGTGCCACCAGGAAAGTGGAGGGAGGCGACACTGAAGCTTTCTTT. Amino acid sequence: CATRKVEGGDTEAFF.

As DNA, the CDR3 is TGTGCCAGCAGTCTCACCGGGACTAGCGTCTACGAGCAGTACTTC. Translated, it gives CASSLTGTSVYEQYF. J is TRBJ2-7 and V is TRBV6-2 or TRBV6-3; TRBD2 agrees at 10 bases. CDR3 length: 15 amino acids. V gave up 5 bases and J gave up 3 bases; unmatched junction bases: 7. Germline V CDR1 and CDR2: MNHEY, SVGEGT.

This chain joins TRBV5-1 and TRBJ1-1; D is undetermined. V was shortened by 0 bases and J by 1 base, with 13 bases between the two germline ends. This CDR3 is built from 16 residues. CDR1 SGHRS and CDR2 YFSETQ come from the germline V gene. The CDR3 coding sequence is TGCGCCAGCAGCTTGGGGGCGCCGGGGTGGAACACTGAAGCTTTCTTT. Its protein is CASSLGAPGWNTEAFF.

V gene TRBV7-2 combines with J gene TRBJ1-5; D may be TRBD1 (6 bases). The CDR3 length is 15 residues. Germline CDR1 is SGHTA and CDR2 is FQGNSA. V was pared by 0 bases and J by 7 bases, with 13 bases between. CDR3 residues: CASSLATGPNQPQHF. Here the CDR3 DNA reads TGTGCCAGCAGCTTAGCCACAGGGCCGAACCAGCCCCAGCATTTT.

As DNA, the CDR3 is TGTGCCAGTAGTATAGTTCCGGGGGGCAGGCAGCCCCAGCATTTT. Protein sequence: CASSIVPGGRQPQHF. The J gene is TRBJ1-5, the V gene TRBV19, with D possibly matching TRBD1 (6 bases). The CDR3 consists of 15 residues. Germline V gives CDR1 LNHDA, CDR2 SQIVND (reference sequence). The V end lost 1 base, the J end lost 7 bases, and 14 bases lay between the germline ends.

This chain links TRBV15 with TRBJ1-4; perhaps TRBD1 as D (5 bases). The CDR3 has 14 amino acids. The V and J ends lost 4 bases and 8 bases respectively, with 14 bases between them. Germline lookup yields CDR1 LNHNV and CDR2 YYDKDF (reference sequence). The DNA of the CDR3 is TGTGCCACCAGCAAAAGGGGTATAGGGGAAAAACTGTTTTTT. This translates into CATSKRGIGEKLFF. The variable domain in full, completed from reference TRBV15 and TRBJ1-4, reads DAMVIQNPRYQVTQFGKPVTLSCSQTLNHNVMYWYQQKSSQAPKLLFHYYDKDFNNEADTPDNFQSRRPNTSFCFLDIRSPGLGDTAMYLCATSKRGIGEKLFFGSGTQLSVL.

The chain combines TRBV10-3 with TRBJ2-3; tentative D call: TRBD2 (5 bases). Germline V CDR1 and CDR2: ENHRY, SYGVKD. The V and J ends lost 8 bases and 5 bases respectively, with 14 bases between them. The CDR3 is 13 residues long. In DNA, the CDR3 is TGTGCCATCGCAGAGGGAGTCGTAGATACGCAGTATTTT. Translating gives CAIAEGVVDTQYF.

This clone was seen only once. The chain couples TRBV5-1 to TRBJ2-1; a possible D gene is TRBD2 (5 bases). The germline gives CDR1 SGHRS, CDR2 YFSETQ. The length of the CDR3 is 14 residues. V was shortened by 4 bases and J by 10 bases, with 18 bases between the two germline ends. The CDR3 is CASSVRTAPEEQFF. CDR3 sequence (DNA): TGCGCCAGCAGCGTACGGACTGCTCCGGAGGAGCAGTTCTTC.

Only a few counts were recorded for this clone. The chain joins TRBV27 to TRBJ2-3, with TRBD2 matching over 7 bases. Germline CDR1 and CDR2: MNHEY and SMNVEV (reference sequence). The trim removed 5 bases at V and 4 bases at J, leaving 3 bases unmatched. This CDR3 comprises 13 residues. The CDR3 DNA is TGTGCCAGCAGTGCAAGCGGGGCAGATACGCAGTATTTT. Translation gives CASSASGADTQYF.

CDR3 sequence: CASSASWGDEQYF. CDR3 DNA: TGTGCCAGCAGCGCTTCCTGGGGGGACGAGCAGTACTTC. The chain uses TRBV7-2 and TRBJ2-7, with a possible D match to TRBD2 (6 bases). Germline CDR1 SGHTA, CDR2 FQGNSA. V lost 5 bases to trimming and J lost 5 bases, with 13 bases between them. The CDR3 covers 13 residues.

CDR3 loop: CASSAALAGEYNEQFF. The CDR3 coding sequence is TGTGCCAGCAGCGCTGCTCTAGCGGGAGAATACAATGAGCAGTTCTTC. The rearrangement links TRBV9 to TRBJ2-1, with TRBD2 matching 10 bases. Germline assignment: CDR1 SGDLS and CDR2 YYNGEE. The junction had 7 bases not matched to a gene; V was cut back by 3 bases and J by 4 bases. This CDR3 contains 16 residues. Complete variable domain (other parts from reference TRBV9 and TRBJ2-1): DSGVTQTPKHLITATGQRVTLRCSPRSGDLSVYWYQQSLDQGLQFLIQYYNGEERAKGNILERFSAQQFPDLHSELNLSSLELGDSALYFCASSAALAGEYNEQFFGPGTRLTVL.

In the case of this clone: The same CDR3 arises from other DNA sequences in this sample as well. The chain has TRBV9 and TRBJ1-2; TRBD1 agrees at 9 bases. J gave up 2 bases and V 4 bases, and 3 bases lay outside the gene matches. Per germline, CDR1 SGDLS and CDR2 YYNGEE. The CDR3 sequence is 14 residues long. The CDR3 region has the DNA TGTGCCAGCAGCCCGGACAGGGGAAACTATGGCTACACCTTC. It encodes CASSPDRGNYGYTF.

A word on this clone: At the DNA level, this CDR3 is encoded by other sequences in the same sample as well. V and J are TRBV5-1 and TRBJ2-3, with TRBD1 identical over 8 bases. Germline lookup yields CDR1 SGHRS and CDR2 YFSETQ. V gave up 2 bases and J gave up 1 base; unmatched junction bases: 3. The CDR3 runs to 15 residues. For the CDR3, the DNA is TGCGCCAGCAGCTTACAGGACAGGGGCACAGATACGCAGTATTTT. As protein: CASSLQDRGTDTQYF.

V gene TRBV28 combines with J gene TRBJ2-1; TRBD2 aligns across 14 bases. V lost 4 bases, J lost 6 bases, and 5 bases stayed unmatched. Germline-derived CDR1 and CDR2 are MDHEN and SYDVKM. The length of the CDR3 is 16 residues. The CDR3 region is CASSSPGLAGVNEQFF. Written as DNA, the CDR3 is TGTGCCAGCAGTTCTCCGGGACTAGCGGGAGTCAATGAGCAGTTCTTC.

The chain uses TRBV6-4 and TRBJ1-2, with D tentatively TRBD1 (5 bases). Trimming left V 2 bases short and J 5 bases short, with 6 bases between. The CDR3 sequence is 12 residues long. Per germline, CDR1 MRHNA and CDR2 SNTAGT. The CDR3 region has the DNA TGTGCCAGCAGTGACAGGGGTTATGGCTACACCTTC. Its translation: CASSDRGYGYTF.

The V call is TRBV6-5, the J call TRBJ1-2, with 7 bases lining up with TRBD1. V dropped 6 bases and J dropped 7; count of bases not matched to a gene: 8. The CDR3 is 13 residues long. CDR1 and CDR2 (germline): MNHEY, SVGAGI. The CDR3 nucleotides are TGTGCCAGCAGGAAAACAGGGGAAGTTGGCTACACCTTC. Residues: CASRKTGEVGYTF.

Only a few counts were recorded for this clone. The chain combines TRBV5-5 with TRBJ2-5; 9 bases are shared with TRBD1. CDR3 length: 13 amino acids. CDR1 and CDR2 (germline): SGHKS, YYEKEE (reference sequence). The V gene end was trimmed by 5 bases and the J gene end by 5 bases; junction bases not matched to a gene: 4. The CDR3 sequence: CASRTGGAETQYF. CDR3 coding DNA: TGTGCCAGCAGAACAGGGGGCGCGGAGACCCAGTACTTC.

This chain joins TRBV18 and TRBJ1-5; TRBD1 agrees at 7 bases. Germline V CDR1 and CDR2: KGHSH, LQKENI. J lost 2 bases, V lost 2 bases, and 6 bases had no gene match. The CDR3 is 16 residues long. CDR3 sequence (DNA): TGTGCCAGCTCACCAACCGGGACAGTGGGCAATCAGCCCCAGCATTTT. Amino acids: CASSPTGTVGNQPQHF.

This chain joins TRBV30 and TRBJ1-2, with a tentative D call TRBD1 (5 bases). Germline assignment: CDR1 GTSNPN and CDR2 SVGIG (reference sequence). V gave up 6 bases and J gave up 4 bases, with 15 bases separating them. CDR3 length: 13 residues. CDR3 residues: CACADVQGYGYTF. CDR3 DNA sequence: TGTGCCTGCGCGGACGTCCAGGGCTATGGCTACACCTTC.

The chain combines TRBV7-2 with TRBJ1-2, with a possible D match to TRBD1 (6 bases). The CDR3 is made up of 15 amino acids. V dropped 0 bases and J dropped 2 bases, with 10 bases sitting between them. Germline V gives CDR1 SGHTA, CDR2 FQGNSA. Here the CDR3 DNA reads TGTGCCAGCAGCTTAGCGGCAGGGGTAAACTATGGCTACACCTTC. Protein product: CASSLAAGVNYGYTF. The full variable domain, with the rest looked up from reference TRBV7-2 and TRBJ1-2, is GAGVSQSPSNKVTEKGKDVELRCDPISGHTALYWYRQSLGQGLEFLIYFQGNSAPDKSGLPSDRFSAERTGGSVSTLTIQRTQQEDSAVYLCASSLAAGVNYGYTFGSGTRLTVV.

The rearrangement uses TRBV6-1 and TRBJ2-7; 7 nucleotides agree with TRBD1. V shed 6 bases and J 1 base; nucleotides not matched to a gene: 3. CDR1 is MNHNS, CDR2 SASEGT, per germline. CDR3 length: 13 amino acids. The CDR3 loop is CASRGQDSYEQYF. The CDR3 nucleotides read TGTGCCAGCAGAGGACAGGATTCCTACGAGCAGTACTTC.

The chain uses TRBV1 and TRBJ2-1; the table's D call TRBD2 went unverified against the DNA. TRBV1 is deemed a pseudogene. This CDR3 contains 16 residues. CDR3 loop: CTSSQDRTSGHNEQFF. CDR3 sequence (DNA): TGCACCAGCAGCCAAGATCGGACTAGCGGACACAATGAGCAGTTCTTC.

V usage is TRBV7-9 and J usage is TRBJ1-4, with TRBD1 identical over 9 bases. The germline CDR1 and CDR2 sequences are SEHNR and FQNEAQ (reference sequence). J was trimmed by 8 bases and V by 1 base; bases with no gene match: 8. CDR3 length: 16 amino acids. CDR3 sequence (DNA): TGTGCCAGCAGCTTAGGTCTCGGGGACAGGGACGAAAAACTGTTTTTT. Protein: CASSLGLGDRDEKLFF.